The 22 T cell receptor beta chains given below trace back to one sample, sequenced in a study of blood T cell repertoires in COVID-19. Assay used: immunoSEQ multiplex PCR; TCRdb lists only in-frame clones, some missing. The sample yields approximately 240,000 clones, 83% seen once. The sample taken for sequencing was peripheral blood. The receptors were sampled from a human donor in a cohort sampled during active COVID-19.

This chain links TRBV6-5 with TRBJ2-2; TRBD1 matches 7 bases. The CDR3 runs to 13 residues. The V gene's germline CDR1 is MNHEY and CDR2 SVGAGI. The V segment lost 10 bases and the J segment 6 bases; nucleotides outside the gene matches: 8. The CDR3 here is CATHRGRAGELFF. In DNA, the CDR3 is TGTGCCACTCACAGGGGAAGAGCCGGGGAGCTGTTTTTT.

This sequence joins TRBV3-1 (or the pseudogene TRBV3-2) and TRBJ2-1; 7 positions match TRBD1. V lost 4 bases, J lost 4 bases, and 7 bases stayed unmatched. Germline V gene data show CDR1 as LGHDT and CDR2 as YNNKEL (reference sequence). CDR3 length: 15 residues. This chain's CDR3 is CASSPRDSVYNEQFF. Written as DNA, the CDR3 is TGTGCCAGCAGCCCCCGGGACAGTGTTTACAATGAGCAGTTCTTC.

The chain employs TRBV27 and TRBJ1-4; TRBD1 is a possible D gene (5 bases). The CDR3 is made up of 15 amino acids. Trimming stripped 5 bases from V and 8 bases from J, with 18 bases between. Germline CDR1 MNHEY, CDR2 SMNVEV (reference sequence). The CDR3 region has the DNA TGTGCCAGCAGTCTATGGTGGGGGGGGGACGAAAAACTGTTTTTT. Encoded protein: CASSLWWGGDEKLFF. Combining the CDR3 with reference TRBV27 and TRBJ1-4 gives the whole variable domain EAQVTQNPRYLITVTGKKLTVTCSQNMNHEYMSWYRQDPGLGLRQIYYSMNVEVTDKGDVPEGYKVSRKEKRNFPLILESPSPNQTSLYFCASSLWWGGDEKLFFGSGTQLSVL.

As DNA, the CDR3 is TGTGCCAGCAGCCCCGGGGGAAACACTGAAGCTTTCTTT. It yields the protein CASSPGGNTEAFF. The genes are TRBV7-9 and TRBJ1-1, with D perhaps TRBD1 (5 bases). Germline assignment: CDR1 SEHNR and CDR2 FQNEAQ (reference sequence). Trimming took 5 bases from V and 2 from J, leaving 9 bases between them. CDR3 length: 13 residues.

V gene TRBV9 combines with J gene TRBJ2-7, with 13 bases fitting TRBD2. CDR1 SGDLS and CDR2 YYNGEE come from the germline V gene. The CDR3 sequence is 17 residues long. After removal of 3 bases from V and 5 bases from J, the junction contained 11 bases not matched to a gene. CDR3 loop: CASSGLAGGLRIDEQYF. The CDR3 DNA follows: TGTGCCAGCAGCGGACTAGCGGGGGGACTACGTATCGACGAGCAGTACTTC.

The genes are TRBV28 and TRBJ2-2; no firm D call. The CDR3 is 13 residues long. Looked up from germline, CDR1 is MDHEN and CDR2 is SYDVKM. V lost 5 bases, J lost 3 bases, and 7 bases lay in between. Written as DNA, the CDR3 is TGTGCCAGCAGTCCACGGGACACCGGGGAGCTGTTTTTT. It encodes CASSPRDTGELFF.

This clone was detected once. The rearrangement joins TRBV19 to TRBJ2-2; no firm D call. Germline CDR1 is LNHDA and CDR2 is SQIVND (reference sequence). V was clipped by 5 bases and J by 1 base, with 8 bases between them. CDR3 length equals 14 residues. CDR3 sequence (DNA): TGTGCCAGTAGTTACTCATTGAACACCGGGGAGCTGTTTTTT. Encoded protein: CASSYSLNTGELFF.

This clone was detected a few times. This chain links TRBV19 with TRBJ2-1, with 14 bases that match TRBD2. The CDR3 is 16 amino acids. The germline gives CDR1 LNHDA, CDR2 SQIVND (reference sequence). The J segment lost 7 bases and the V segment lost 1 base, leaving 3 bases of the junction unmatched. In DNA form, the CDR3 reads TGTGCCAGTAGTATAGTCGGGACTAGCGGGAGAAATGAGCAGTTCTTC. It specifies CASSIVGTSGRNEQFF.

The chain is built from TRBV5-1 and TRBJ1-1, with TRBD1 identical over 7 bases. The CDR3 sequence is 14 residues long. V trimming: 0 bases; J trimming: 4 bases; junction bases outside the gene matches: 3. Germline V gene sequence: CDR1 SGHRS, CDR2 YFSETQ. CDR3 region: CASSLVNRGTEAFF. The CDR3 DNA is TGCGCCAGCAGCTTGGTAAACAGGGGCACTGAAGCTTTCTTT.

The chain employs TRBV11-2 and TRBJ2-5; TRBD1 matches at 7 bases. The CDR3 covers 16 residues. CDR1 SGHAT and CDR2 FQNNGV come from the germline V gene. The trim removed 5 bases at V and 0 bases at J, leaving 9 bases unmatched. CDR3 protein: CASSTLTGKYQETQYF. CDR3 DNA sequence: TGTGCCAGCAGCACCTTGACAGGGAAGTACCAAGAGACCCAGTACTTC.

Only a few counts were recorded for this clone. The chain links TRBV6-2 or TRBV6-3 to TRBJ2-7, with D maybe TRBD2 (5 bases). Trimming removed 2 bases at V and 3 bases at J, with 8 bases between. CDR1 and CDR2 (germline): MNHEY, SVGEGT. The CDR3 runs to 13 residues. CDR3 nucleotide sequence: TGTGCCAGCAGTTACGAGCGGAACTACGAGCAGTACTTC. Amino acids: CASSYERNYEQYF.

Comments on this clone: A read error may account for a junction end that differs from germline. The V call is TRBV11-3, the J call TRBJ2-1; D is undetermined. The CDR3 contains 13 residues. The germline V gene encodes CDR1 SGHNT and CDR2 YENEEA. The CDR3 sequence is CASSLDSYNEQFF. DNA for the CDR3: TGTGCCAGCAGCCTAGATAGCTACAATGAGCAGTTCTTC. Supplemented by reference TRBV11-3 and TRBJ2-1, the full variable domain reads EAGVVQSPRYKIIEKKQPVAFWCNPISGHNTLYWYLQNLGQGPELLIRYENEEAVDDSQLPKDRFSAERLKGVDSTLKIQPAELGDSAVYLCASSLDSYNEQFFGPGTRLTVL.

The rearrangement links TRBV27 to TRBJ2-6, with D perhaps TRBD2 (5 bases). The CDR3 is made up of 16 amino acids. The V gene's germline CDR1 is MNHEY and CDR2 SMNVEV (reference sequence). The V gene lost 0 bases and the J gene lost 3 bases, with 9 bases spanning the gap. CDR3 in DNA: TGTGCCAGCAGTTTATCCCCACGGGGTGGGGCCAACGTCCTGACTTTC. Translation: CASSLSPRGGANVLTF.

The chain combines TRBV10-3 with TRBJ2-7; the match to TRBD2 covers 11 bases. CDR1 ENHRY and CDR2 SYGVKD come from the germline V gene. The CDR3 extends over 13 amino acids. After removal of 4 bases from V and 7 bases from J, the junction contained 3 bases not matched to a gene. The CDR3 protein is CAISGGLAEEQYF. DNA for the CDR3: TGTGCCATCAGTGGGGGACTAGCGGAGGAGCAGTACTTC.

This clone came up once. The chain recombines TRBV10-1 with TRBJ2-3; TRBD2 matches at 11 bases. The CDR3 is 16 residues long. Losses at the gene ends were 4 bases for V and 2 bases for J; bases not matched to a gene: 5. Looked up from germline, CDR1 is WNHNN and CDR2 is SYGVQD (reference sequence). The CDR3 sequence: CASSGGTSGVTDTQYF. DNA for the CDR3: TGCGCCAGCAGTGGAGGGACTAGCGGCGTCACAGATACGCAGTATTTT.

The chain couples TRBV9 to TRBJ1-2; D is possibly TRBD1 (6 bases). Germline-derived CDR1 and CDR2 are SGDLS and YYNGEE. Trimming removed 6 bases from V and 3 bases from J, with 12 bases in between. The length of the CDR3 is 13 residues. The DNA for the CDR3 is TGTGCCAGCAACCGCAGGGGTGACTATGGCTACACCTTC. Translating gives CASNRRGDYGYTF.

The sample holds a few counts of this clone. The chain uses TRBV5-5 and TRBJ2-3, with a possible D match to TRBD1 (7 bases). Between the trimmed V and J ends, which lost 0 bases and 0 bases, there was a span of 20 bases. This CDR3 is built from 19 residues. Germline loops: CDR1 SGHKS, CDR2 YYEKEE (reference sequence). The CDR3 sequence: CASSLGRGYGGTSTDTQYF. The CDR3 nucleotides read TGTGCCAGCAGCTTGGGCAGGGGGTACGGCGGGACTAGCACAGATACGCAGTATTTT.

The V gene is TRBV5-1, the J gene TRBJ2-3; 14 bases are a match to TRBD2. The CDR3 totals 16 residues. The V gene end was trimmed by 2 bases and the J gene end by 7 bases; junction bases not matched to a gene: 6. CDR1 is SGHRS, CDR2 YFSETQ, per germline. The chain's CDR3 is CASSLQTSGRANTQYF. The CDR3 DNA sequence: TGCGCCAGCAGCTTACAGACTAGCGGGAGGGCAAATACGCAGTATTTT.

The V call is TRBV5-3, the J call TRBJ1-1; 10 bases map to TRBD1. TRBV5-3 counts as an open reading frame of uncertain function. This CDR3 comprises 16 residues. Trimming at V came to 4 bases and at J to 4 bases, leaving 10 bases not matched to a gene. CDR3 DNA: TGTGCCAGAAGCCATACCGACAGGGGGCATGCCACTGAAGCTTTCTTT. It is translated as CARSHTDRGHATEAFF.

The chain links TRBV6-5 to TRBJ1-2; maybe TRBD1 (5 bases). The germline V gene has CDR1 MNHEY and CDR2 SVGAGI. The germline V and J ends were trimmed by 8 bases and 5 bases, with 18 bases remaining between them. The CDR3 loop spans 14 amino acids. In DNA form, the CDR3 reads TGTGCCAGCGGACCAGACGGGGGATTTTATGGCTACACCTTC. As protein: CASGPDGGFYGYTF.

The chain is built from TRBV13 and TRBJ1-4, with 10 bases lining up with TRBD1. Germline V gives CDR1 PRHDT, CDR2 FYEKMQ (reference sequence). J lost 4 bases, V lost 5 bases, and 4 bases had no gene match. The CDR3 extends over 15 amino acids. This chain's CDR3 is CASSRGTGDNEKLFF. The DNA for the CDR3 is TGTGCCAGCAGCCGGGGGACAGGGGATAATGAAAAACTGTTTTTT.

V gene TRBV24-1 combines with J gene TRBJ1-2; D may be TRBD1 (6 bases). CDR1 and CDR2 from the germline V gene are KGHDR and SFDVKD. The CDR3 has 15 residues. V was trimmed by 3 bases and J by 6 bases, leaving 16 bases between them. For the CDR3, the DNA is TGTGCCACCAGTGATCCCGAGGGGGGGGCTGATGGCTACACCTTC. Translation: CATSDPEGGADGYTF.